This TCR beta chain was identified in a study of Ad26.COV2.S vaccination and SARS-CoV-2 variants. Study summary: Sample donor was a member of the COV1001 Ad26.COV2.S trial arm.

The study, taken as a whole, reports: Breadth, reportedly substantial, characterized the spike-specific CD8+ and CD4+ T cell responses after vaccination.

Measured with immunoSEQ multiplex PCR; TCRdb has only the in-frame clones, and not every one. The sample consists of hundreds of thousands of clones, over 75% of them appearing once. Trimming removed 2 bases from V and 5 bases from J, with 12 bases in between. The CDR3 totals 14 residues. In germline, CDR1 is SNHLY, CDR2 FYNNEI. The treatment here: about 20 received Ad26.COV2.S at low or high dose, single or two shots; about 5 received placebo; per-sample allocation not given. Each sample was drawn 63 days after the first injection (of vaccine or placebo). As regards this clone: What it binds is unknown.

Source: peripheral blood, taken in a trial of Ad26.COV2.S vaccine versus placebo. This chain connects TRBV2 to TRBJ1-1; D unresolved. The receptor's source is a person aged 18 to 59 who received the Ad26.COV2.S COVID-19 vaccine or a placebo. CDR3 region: CASSEKIQRTEAFF. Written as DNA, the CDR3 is TGTGCCAGCAGTGAAAAAATACAGAGAACTGAAGCTTTCTTT.